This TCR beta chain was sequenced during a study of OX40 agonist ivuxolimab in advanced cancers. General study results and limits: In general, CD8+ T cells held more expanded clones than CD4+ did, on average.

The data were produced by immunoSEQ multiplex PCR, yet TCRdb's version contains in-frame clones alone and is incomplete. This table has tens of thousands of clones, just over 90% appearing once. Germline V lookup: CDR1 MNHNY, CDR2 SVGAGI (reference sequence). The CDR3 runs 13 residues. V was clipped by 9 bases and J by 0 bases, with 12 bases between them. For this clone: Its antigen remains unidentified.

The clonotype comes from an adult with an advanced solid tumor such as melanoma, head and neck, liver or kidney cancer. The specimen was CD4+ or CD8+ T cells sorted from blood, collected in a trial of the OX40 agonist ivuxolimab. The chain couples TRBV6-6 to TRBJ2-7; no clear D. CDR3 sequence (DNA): TGTGCCAGTAACACAGATTACTCCTACGAGCAGTACTTC. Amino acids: CASNTDYSYEQYF.